The 19 T cell receptor beta chains given below trace back to one sample, sequenced in a study of blood T cells in healthy people across ages. Using a J-beta primer mix together with a sample-barcoded 5' primer, a second PCR was run for roughly 6 to 11 cycles. TCRdb ran MiXCR on the 5' RACE reads and lists one entry per CDR3 protein. The sample consists of roughly 2 million distinct CDR3 sequences, roughly 49% of them appearing once. Input material: blood. The receptors here all came from a middle-aged woman in good health.

The rearrangement uses TRBV4-3 and TRBJ2-1; no firm D call. The CDR3 covers 14 residues. Germline lookup yields CDR1 LGHNA and CDR2 YSLEER. Trimming took off 0 bases at V and 7 bases at J, with 10 bases between the two ends. The CDR3 bases are TGCGCCAGCAGCCAAGAGAGCCTCTCGAATGAGCAGTTCTTC. The encoded protein is CASSQESLSNEQFF.

The chain uses TRBV10-3 and TRBJ2-7, with 7 bases aligning to TRBD2. Germline V CDR1 and CDR2: ENHRY, SYGVKD. J lost 4 bases, V lost 6 bases, and 3 bases had no gene match. The CDR3 spans 12 residues. The CDR3 loop reads CAIRAGPYEQYF. DNA for the CDR3: TGTGCCATCAGAGCGGGACCATACGAGCAGTACTTC.

This chain connects TRBV5-6 to TRBJ1-6; D unclear. Trimming shortened V by 3 bases and J by 11 bases, and 15 bases separated the two germline ends. This CDR3 spans 14 amino acids. The germline V gene encodes CDR1 SGHDT and CDR2 YYEEEE. The CDR3 loop reads CASSYSVGNAPLHF. CDR3 nucleotide sequence: TGTGCCAGCAGCTACAGCGTGGGGAATGCACCCCTCCACTTT.

The chain is built from TRBV28 and TRBJ2-7; the D call may be TRBD1 or TRBD2 (5 bases each). Trimming removed 5 bases from V and 2 bases from J, with 13 bases in between. CDR3 length: 14 amino acids. Germline-derived CDR1 and CDR2 are MDHEN and SYDVKM. CDR3 nucleotide sequence: TGTGCCAGCAGTGTAGCGACAGAAACCTACGAGCAGTACTTC. This encodes CASSVATETYEQYF.

The rearrangement uses TRBV6-2 or TRBV6-3 and TRBJ2-4; D gene unclear. V was trimmed by 2 bases and J by 5 bases, leaving 7 bases between them. CDR3 length: 13 amino acids. Germline CDR1 is MNHEY and CDR2 is SVGEGT. The DNA of the CDR3 is TGTGCCAGCAGTTACGCCCTCCAAAACATTCAGTACTTC. This codes for CASSYALQNIQYF.

Notes on this clonotype: One end of the junction fails to match germline, which may point to a read error. The chain carries TRBV6-5 and TRBJ2-5; TRBD1 or TRBD2 may be the D gene (5 bases each). The assigned J gene may be wrong: the sequence end matches TRBJ2-7 better. The CDR3 spans 15 residues. CDR1 and CDR2 (germline): MNHEY, SVGAGI. CDR3 coding DNA: TGTGCCTGCAGCCTTCTGGGGGACGGGGCCTACGAGCAGTACTTC. This codes for CACSLLGDGAYEQYF.

This clonotype was recorded only once. J is TRBJ1-6 and V is TRBV6-5; D gene uncertain. CDR3 size: 16 residues. The V and J ends lost 0 bases and 5 bases respectively, with 11 bases between them. The germline V gene has CDR1 MNHEY and CDR2 SVGAGI. The CDR3 DNA reads TGTGCCAGCAGTTACTCAAGGCCCCGAGATAATTCACCCCTCCACTTT. It encodes CASSYSRPRDNSPLHF.

The rearrangement uses TRBV10-3 and TRBJ2-5; 14 positions match TRBD2. The J call is uncertain, as TRBJ2-7 better fits the DNA end. This CDR3 comprises 13 residues. In germline, CDR1 is ENHRY, CDR2 SYGVKD. The CDR3 sequence is CATGLAGGDEQYF. CDR3 DNA: TGTGCCACTGGACTAGCGGGGGGAGACGAGCAGTACTTC.

This clonotype came up a few times. The rearrangement uses TRBV7-9 and TRBJ1-5, with D uncertain. Germline CDR1 SEHNR, CDR2 FQNEAQ (reference sequence). V was cut by 4 bases and J by 7 bases, with 17 bases left in between. This CDR3 has 15 amino acids. This CDR3 reads CASSSRTVRGQPQHF. The CDR3 bases are TGTGCCAGCAGCTCCCGGACTGTTCGCGGACAGCCCCAGCATTTT. The full variable domain, its missing parts supplied by reference TRBV7-9 and TRBJ1-5, is DTGVSQNPRHKITKRGQNVTFRCDPISEHNRLYWYRQTLGQGPEFLTYFQNEAQLEKSRLLSDRFSAERPKGSFSTLEIQRTEQGDSAMYLCASSSRTVRGQPQHFGDGTRLSIL.

The rearrangement joins TRBV7-8 to TRBJ1-5; no firm D call. This CDR3 has 16 amino acids. V was clipped by 1 base and J by 5 bases, with 15 bases between them. CDR1 and CDR2 from the germline V gene are SGHVS and FQNEAQ. CDR3 sequence reads: CASSLEGRLEHQPQHF. The DNA of the CDR3 is TGTGCCAGCAGCTTAGAGGGCAGGTTAGAGCATCAGCCCCAGCATTTT.

The chain recombines TRBV5-1 with TRBJ2-3; no definite D call. Between the trimmed V and J ends, which lost 7 bases and 2 bases, there was a span of 17 bases. CDR1 and CDR2 from the germline V gene are SGHRS and YFSETQ. The CDR3 has 15 amino acids. For the CDR3, the DNA is TGCGCCAGCGAACAGCGCCCAGAGTCCACAGATACGCAGTATTTT. Translation: CASEQRPESTDTQYF.

The chain uses TRBV27 and TRBJ2-7; 10 nucleotides align to TRBD1. The CDR3 sequence is 16 residues long. The junction had 6 bases not matched to a gene; V was cut back by 4 bases and J by 0 bases. Per the germline V gene, CDR1 is MNHEY and CDR2 is SMNVEV (reference sequence). The chain's CDR3 is CASSWAGTGVSYEQYF. In DNA form, the CDR3 reads TGTGCCAGCAGTTGGGCCGGGACAGGGGTCTCCTACGAGCAGTACTTC.

This clonotype has just a few counts. The V gene is TRBV28, the J gene TRBJ2-3; D call uncertain. Germline CDR1 reads MDHEN; CDR2 reads SYDVKM. The V end was cut by 6 bases, the J end by 6 bases, with 19 bases between. This CDR3 region has 15 residues. DNA for the CDR3: TGTGCCAGCAGCCCAAGTAGGGCCTCAGCGGATACGCAGTATTTT. Translated, it gives CASSPSRASADTQYF.

V and J are TRBV13 and TRBJ2-7, with D perhaps matching TRBD2 (7 bases). The germline CDR1 and CDR2 sequences are PRHDT and FYEKMQ (reference sequence). The CDR3 has 15 amino acids. V was shortened by 10 bases and J by 7 bases, with 26 bases between the two germline ends. CDR3 loop: CANRLPGGSYNEQYF. The CDR3 DNA is TGTGCCAACAGGCTACCGGGGGGCTCCTACAATGAGCAGTACTTC. The complete variable domain, with remaining parts taken from reference TRBV13 and TRBJ2-7, reads AAGVIQSPRHLIKEKRETATLKCYPIPRHDTVYWYQQGPGQDPQFLISFYEKMQSDKGSIPDRFSAQQFSDYHSELNMSSLELGDSALYFCANRLPGGSYNEQYFGPGTRLTVT.

This clonotype has a handful of counts. The genes are TRBV25-1 and TRBJ2-5, with 7 bases fitting TRBD1. Germline lookup yields CDR1 MGHDK and CDR2 SYGVNS. This CDR3 contains 13 residues. Unmatched junction bases numbered 5, after V lost 5 bases and J lost 5 bases. Here the CDR3 reads CASSKQGPETQYF. The CDR3, as DNA: TGTGCCAGCAGTAAACAGGGGCCGGAGACCCAGTACTTC.

The chain is built from TRBV4-2 and TRBJ2-1; TRBD2 matches at 9 bases. J gave up 6 bases and V 0 bases, and 6 bases lay outside the gene matches. The V gene's germline CDR1 is LGHNA and CDR2 YNFKEQ. The CDR3 consists of 16 residues. Here the CDR3 DNA reads TGTGCCAGCAGCCAAGATGGGGAAGCGGGGGGCAATGAGCAGTTCTTC. Translated, it gives CASSQDGEAGGNEQFF.

V gene TRBV6-6 combines with J gene TRBJ1-6; D is ambiguous. The CDR3 covers 14 residues. The germline V gene has CDR1 MNHNY and CDR2 SVGAGI (reference sequence). Trimming stripped 0 bases from V and 7 bases from J, with 7 bases between. CDR3 amino acids: CASSYSAANSPLHF. The CDR3 region has the DNA TGTGCCAGCAGTTACTCGGCAGCGAATTCACCCCTCCACTTT.

This sequence joins TRBV6-2 or TRBV6-3 and TRBJ2-6; D is perhaps TRBD1 (6 bases). Per germline, CDR1 MNHEY and CDR2 SVGEGT. V dropped 7 bases and J dropped 0 bases, with 13 bases sitting between them. CDR3 length equals 16 residues. CDR3 sequence reads: CASNPDRPSGANVLTF. The CDR3 coding sequence is TGTGCCAGCAACCCCGACAGGCCCTCTGGGGCCAACGTCCTGACTTTC.

This chain uses TRBV6-1 with TRBJ2-7; D call uncertain. The germline V and J ends were trimmed by 1 base and 3 bases, with 7 bases remaining between them. From germline, CDR1 is MNHNS and CDR2 SASEGT. This CDR3 region has 13 residues. CDR3 nucleotides: TGTGCCAGCAGTGAAGGGGTGCGCTACGAGCAGTACTTC. Translating gives CASSEGVRYEQYF.